The TCR beta chain under discussion was sequenced for a study of tumor-infiltrating lymphocytes in localized non-small cell lung cancer. Overall study: Several tumor histologies, both smoking statuses, and some post-neoadjuvant chemotherapy samples were included.

This CDR3 region has 13 residues. V dropped 2 bases and J dropped 3 bases, with 9 bases sitting between them. The germline V gene has CDR1 SGHNT and CDR2 YYREEE (reference sequence). The method was immunoSEQ multiplex PCR; TCRdb's version includes in-frame clones alone and lacks a portion of them. The data show some 7,800 clones, approximately 80% seen once. The rearrangement links TRBV5-4 to TRBJ2-7; D remains unclear. Sequenced: lung tumor tissue. This TCR was sampled from a human donor with non-small cell lung cancer. CDR3: CASSFRTGYEQYF. CDR3 coding DNA: TGTGCCAGCAGCTTCCGGACGGGCTACGAGCAGTACTTC.